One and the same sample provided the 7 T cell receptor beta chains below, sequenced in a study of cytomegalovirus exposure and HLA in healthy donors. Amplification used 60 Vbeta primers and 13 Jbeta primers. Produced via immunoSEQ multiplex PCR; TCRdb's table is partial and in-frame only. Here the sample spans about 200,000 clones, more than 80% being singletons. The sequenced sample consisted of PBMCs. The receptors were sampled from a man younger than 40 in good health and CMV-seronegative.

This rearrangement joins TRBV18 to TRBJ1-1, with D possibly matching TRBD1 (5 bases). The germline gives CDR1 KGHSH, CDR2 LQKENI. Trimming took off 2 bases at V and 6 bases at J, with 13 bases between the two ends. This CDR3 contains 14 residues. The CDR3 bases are TGTGCCAGCTCACCAGTGGACAACGGAGCTGAAGCTTTCTTT. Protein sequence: CASSPVDNGAEAFF.

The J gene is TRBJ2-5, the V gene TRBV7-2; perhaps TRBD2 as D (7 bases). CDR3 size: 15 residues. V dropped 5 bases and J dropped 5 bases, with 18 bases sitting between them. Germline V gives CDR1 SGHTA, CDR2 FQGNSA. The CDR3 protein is CASSPDRGATETQYF. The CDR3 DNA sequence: TGTGCCAGCAGCCCCGACCGGGGGGCCACGGAGACCCAGTACTTC.

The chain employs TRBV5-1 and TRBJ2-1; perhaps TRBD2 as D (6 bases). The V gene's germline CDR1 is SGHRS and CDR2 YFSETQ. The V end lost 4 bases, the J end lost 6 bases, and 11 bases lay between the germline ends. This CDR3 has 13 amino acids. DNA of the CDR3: TGCGCCAGCAGCCAGGGACTCTTCAATGAGCAGTTCTTC. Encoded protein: CASSQGLFNEQFF.

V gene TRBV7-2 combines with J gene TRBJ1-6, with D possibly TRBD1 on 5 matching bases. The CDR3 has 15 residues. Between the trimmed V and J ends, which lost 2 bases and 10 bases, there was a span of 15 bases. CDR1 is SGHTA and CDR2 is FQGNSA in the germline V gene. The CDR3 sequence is CASSLWGREGSPLHF. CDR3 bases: TGTGCCAGCAGCTTATGGGGCAGGGAGGGGTCACCCCTCCACTTT. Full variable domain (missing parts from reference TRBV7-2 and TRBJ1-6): GAGVSQSPSNKVTEKGKDVELRCDPISGHTALYWYRQSLGQGLEFLIYFQGNSAPDKSGLPSDRFSAERTGGSVSTLTIQRTQQEDSAVYLCASSLWGREGSPLHFGNGTRLTVT.

The CDR3 spells CASSSVQGRTGEQYF. CDR3 in DNA: TGTGCCAGCAGCTCGGTACAGGGAAGGACGGGCGAGCAGTACTTC. The chain joins TRBV5-4 to TRBJ2-7; D is perhaps TRBD1 (6 bases). CDR3 size: 15 residues. Germline CDR1 is SGHNT and CDR2 is YYREEE (reference sequence). V gave up 3 bases and J gave up 6 bases, with 19 bases separating them.

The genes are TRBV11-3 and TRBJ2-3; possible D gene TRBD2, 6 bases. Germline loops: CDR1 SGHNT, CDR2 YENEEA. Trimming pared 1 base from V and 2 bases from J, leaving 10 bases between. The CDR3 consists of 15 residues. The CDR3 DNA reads TGTGCCAGCAGCTTAGGGACTACTTTCACAGATACGCAGTATTTT. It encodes CASSLGTTFTDTQYF.

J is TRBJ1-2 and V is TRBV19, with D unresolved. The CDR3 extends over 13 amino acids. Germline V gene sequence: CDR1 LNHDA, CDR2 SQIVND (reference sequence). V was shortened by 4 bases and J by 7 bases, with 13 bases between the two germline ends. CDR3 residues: CASSSMWAGGYTF. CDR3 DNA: TGTGCCAGTAGTAGTATGTGGGCTGGTGGCTACACCTTC.